This T cell receptor (beta chain) was sequenced during a study of blood T cell repertoires in COVID-19. Germline V CDR1 and CDR2: SNHLY, FYNNEI. This CDR3 comprises 13 residues. V lost 4 bases to trimming and J lost 6 bases, with 10 bases between them. The data were produced by immunoSEQ multiplex PCR, yet TCRdb's version contains in-frame clones alone and is incomplete. The table shows over 100,000 clones, with 80% to 85% occurring only once. The rearrangement uses TRBV2 and TRBJ2-1; tentative D call: TRBD2 (5 bases). This receptor was obtained from a woman aged 60-75 years with active or convalescent COVID-19. Sequenced: peripheral blood. The CDR3 nucleotides read TGTGCCAGCAGTGGCCTAGCTTTCAATGAGCAGTTCTTC. Its protein product is CASSGLAFNEQFF. Together with reference TRBV2 and TRBJ2-1, the CDR3 gives the full variable domain: EPEVTQTPSHQVTQMGQEVILRCVPISNHLYFYWYRQILGQKVEFLVSFYNNEISEKSEIFDDQFSVERPDGSNFTLKIRSTKLEDSAMYFCASSGLAFNEQFFGPGTRLTVL.